The entry that follows covers one T cell receptor (beta chain) sequence. Method: immunoSEQ multiplex PCR; TCRdb's copy keeps in-frame clones and lacks some. The sample has 200,000 to 300,000 clones; around 89% are singletons. This record comes from a study of blood T cell repertoires in COVID-19. The overall study: Sources were T cells, B-cell-depleted T cells, or PBMCs; the material itself was cDNA or gDNA.

The length of the CDR3 is 13 residues. CDR1 and CDR2 from the germline V gene are SGHDN and FVKESK. Trimming removed 1 base at V and 5 bases at J, with 9 bases between. The TCR sequence derives from a man in his sixties who had recovered from COVID-19. The chain couples TRBV14 to TRBJ2-7; TRBD1 might be the D (5 bases). Sequences were obtained from peripheral blood. The CDR3 is CASSQGGWNEQYF. The CDR3 coding sequence is TGTGCCAGCAGCCAAGGGGGCTGGAACGAGCAGTACTTC.